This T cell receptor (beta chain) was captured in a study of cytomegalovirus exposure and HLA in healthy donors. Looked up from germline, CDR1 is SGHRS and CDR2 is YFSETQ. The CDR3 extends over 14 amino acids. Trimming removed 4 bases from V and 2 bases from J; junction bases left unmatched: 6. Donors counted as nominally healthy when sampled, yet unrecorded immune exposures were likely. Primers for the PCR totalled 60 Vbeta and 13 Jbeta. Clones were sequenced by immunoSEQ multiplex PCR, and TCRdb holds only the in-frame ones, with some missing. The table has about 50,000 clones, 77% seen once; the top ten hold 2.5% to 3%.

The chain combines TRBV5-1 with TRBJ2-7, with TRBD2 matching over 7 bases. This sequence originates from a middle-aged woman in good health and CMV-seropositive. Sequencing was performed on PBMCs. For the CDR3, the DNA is TGCGCCAGCAGCGTGACTAGCAATGCCTACGAGCAGTACTTC. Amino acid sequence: CASSVTSNAYEQYF. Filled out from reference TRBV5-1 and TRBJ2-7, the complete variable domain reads KAGVTQTPRYLIKTRGQQVTLSCSPISGHRSVSWYQQTPGQGLQFLFEYFSETQRNKGNFPGRFSGRQFSNSRSEMNVSTLELGDSALYLCASSVTSNAYEQYFGPGTRLTVT.